The 27 T cell receptor beta chains presented below share a single source sample, sequenced in a study of T-cell memory formation after mild COVID-19. MiXCR, applied by TCRdb to the 5' RACE reads, yields one record per CDR3 protein. The sample includes 450,000 to 650,000 distinct CDR3 sequences, just over 20% of them seen just once. The specimen sequenced was PBMCs or a T cell subset sorted from them (not recorded which). These receptors were obtained from an adult woman who had mild COVID-19 (a few samples of this study predate the infection). Cell type and time point are not known.

The chain recombines TRBV5-5 with TRBJ2-7; no clear D gene. This CDR3 is 13 amino acids long. Germline CDR1 is SGHKS and CDR2 is YYEKEE (reference sequence). V was cut by 0 bases and J by 3 bases, with 7 bases left in between. The CDR3 loop is CASSLERDYEQYF. The CDR3 DNA reads as TGTGCCAGCAGCTTGGAACGAGACTACGAGCAGTACTTC.

The chain joins TRBV30 to TRBJ1-1; no clear D gene. Germline loops: CDR1 GTSNPN, CDR2 SVGIG (reference sequence). This CDR3 is built from 14 residues. V lost 2 bases to trimming and J lost 5 bases, with 15 bases between them. The DNA of the CDR3 is TGTGCCTGGAGTAGTGGAGGGAAGGGAACTGAAGCTTTCTTT. It yields the protein CAWSSGGKGTEAFF. Full variable domain (remainder filled in from reference TRBV30 and TRBJ1-1): SQTIHQWPATLVQPVGSPLSLECTVEGTSNPNLYWYRQAAGRGLQLLFYSVGIGQISSEVPQNLSASRPQDRQFILSSKKLLLSDSGFYLCAWSSGGKGTEAFFGQGTRLTVV.

In this sample, this clonotype turned up a few times. The chain uses TRBV6-2 or TRBV6-3 and TRBJ1-2, with a weak D call TRBD1 (5 bases). V shed 0 bases and J shed 8 bases, with 16 bases lying between them. The germline gives CDR1 MNHEY, CDR2 SVGEGT. The CDR3 spans 15 residues. CDR3 in amino acids: CASSYSRLQGGGYTF. The CDR3, as DNA: TGTGCCAGCAGTTACTCGAGGTTGCAGGGCGGAGGCTACACCTTC.

The chain carries TRBV6-1 and TRBJ1-4; weak D call: TRBD1 (6 bases). Between the trimmed V and J ends, which lost 7 bases and 8 bases, there was a span of 17 bases. This CDR3 comprises 14 residues. Germline V gives CDR1 MNHNS, CDR2 SASEGT. In DNA, the CDR3 is TGTGCCAGCATGGAGGGGGGGGCAGGAGAAAAACTGTTTTTT. It is translated as CASMEGGAGEKLFF.

The CDR3 sequence: CASSLSGGYYNEQFF. Written as DNA, the CDR3 is TGCGCCAGCAGCTTGTCGGGGGGCTACTACAATGAGCAGTTCTTC. This chain links TRBV5-1 with TRBJ2-1, with a tentative D call TRBD2 (7 bases). Germline CDR1 and CDR2: SGHRS and YFSETQ. The CDR3 is 15 residues long. V lost 1 base to trimming and J lost 3 bases, with 11 bases between them.

V gene TRBV7-8 combines with J gene TRBJ1-6; 7 bases are a match to TRBD1. CDR3 length: 15 residues. CDR1 and CDR2 from the germline V gene are SGHVS and FQNEAQ. With V trimmed by 5 bases and J by 7 bases, 8 bases remained unmatched. This CDR3 is CASSPYRGSNSPLHF. CDR3 in DNA: TGTGCCAGCAGCCCCTACAGGGGATCGAATTCACCCCTCCACTTT.

This clonotype was picked up a small number of times. This chain connects TRBV9 to TRBJ1-1; 7 bases are a match to TRBD1. V lost 4 bases to trimming and J lost 0 bases; unmatched junction nucleotides: 15. CDR1 SGDLS and CDR2 YYNGEE come from the germline V gene. The CDR3 spans 18 residues. The CDR3 DNA is TGTGCCAGCAGCCCAGGGGACAGCAGCACTCTCATGAACACTGAAGCTTTCTTT. Translated: CASSPGDSSTLMNTEAFF.

The DNA for the CDR3 is TGTGCCAGCAGCCAAGGTTTAAGAGGGCAGGACATTCAGTACTTC. Translation: CASSQGLRGQDIQYF. V usage is TRBV4-2 and J usage is TRBJ2-4; maybe TRBD2 (5 bases). This CDR3 is built from 15 residues. V shed 1 base and J shed 8 bases, with 15 bases lying between them. The V gene's germline CDR1 is LGHNA and CDR2 YNFKEQ.

This rearrangement joins TRBV9 to TRBJ2-1; D not certain. V was shortened by 4 bases and J by 0 bases, with 17 bases between the two germline ends. Germline assignment: CDR1 SGDLS and CDR2 YYNGEE. This CDR3 has 17 amino acids. DNA for the CDR3: TGTGCCAGCAGCAACTCGTTCGGGCGGAGCTCCTACAATGAGCAGTTCTTC. This encodes CASSNSFGRSSYNEQFF.

This clonotype was observed a few times. The chain is built from TRBV12-3 or TRBV12-4 and TRBJ2-7; D perhaps matches TRBD2 (6 bases). CDR3 length: 15 residues. V gave up 4 bases and J gave up 0 bases, with 13 bases separating them. In DNA, the CDR3 is TGTGCCAGCAGTTCCTCCGGGACTCACTCCTACGAGCAGTACTTC. It specifies CASSSSGTHSYEQYF.

V and J are TRBV11-2 and TRBJ2-3; D is uncertain. Trimming took off 1 base at V and 6 bases at J, with 17 bases between the two ends. The CDR3 loop spans 16 amino acids. Germline lookup yields CDR1 SGHAT and CDR2 FQNNGV. The CDR3 loop reads CASSLASQSRSDTQYF. The CDR3 nucleotides read TGTGCCAGCAGCTTAGCCTCCCAGAGTCGGTCGGATACGCAGTATTTT.

This clonotype appeared a few times. V gene TRBV20-1 combines with J gene TRBJ2-3, with D maybe TRBD1 (6 bases). The CDR3 covers 14 residues. Germline values: CDR1 DFQATT, CDR2 SNEGSKA (reference sequence). The V end lost 5 bases, the J end lost 3 bases, and 15 bases lay between the germline ends. This CDR3 is CSAFPGAQTDTQYF. As DNA, the CDR3 is TGCAGTGCTTTTCCAGGGGCCCAAACAGATACGCAGTATTTT.

The chain has TRBV7-2 and TRBJ1-2; maybe TRBD1 (5 bases). CDR1 and CDR2 from the germline V gene are SGHTA and FQGNSA. V was clipped by 2 bases and J by 3 bases, with 10 bases between them. The CDR3 totals 14 residues. CDR3 sequence reads: CASSLIRADYGYTF. CDR3 nucleotide sequence: TGTGCCAGCAGCTTAATCAGGGCTGACTATGGCTACACCTTC.

This clonotype was counted only a few times. The J gene is TRBJ2-2, the V gene TRBV15, with 9 positions matching TRBD1. Per germline, CDR1 LNHNV and CDR2 YYDKDF (reference sequence). This CDR3 comprises 16 residues. V lost 3 bases, J lost 4 bases, and 6 bases stayed unmatched. CDR3 region: CATSSPGQGFTGELFF. DNA of the CDR3: TGTGCCACCAGCAGTCCGGGACAGGGATTCACCGGGGAGCTGTTTTTT.

The J gene is TRBJ2-2, the V gene TRBV12-3 or TRBV12-4; no definite D call. Trimming removed 2 bases at V and 6 bases at J, with 4 bases between. The CDR3 sequence is 12 residues long. CDR3 coding DNA: TGTGCCAGCAGTTTACACCCCGGGGAGCTGTTTTTT. Protein sequence: CASSLHPGELFF.

The chain links TRBV11-3 to TRBJ2-7; 11 bases agree with TRBD1. Germline-derived CDR1 and CDR2 are SGHNT and YENEEA. The CDR3 has 14 residues. After removal of 4 bases from V and 5 bases from J, the junction contained 4 bases not matched to a gene. CDR3 bases: TGTGCCAGCAGCTATCGGACAGGGGGCGACGAGCAGTACTTC. Its protein is CASSYRTGGDEQYF.

This clonotype was seen a few times. This sequence joins TRBV29-1 and TRBJ2-7; a weak D match, TRBD2 (5 bases). The CDR3 extends over 15 amino acids. The V gene's germline CDR1 is SQVTM and CDR2 ANQGSEA. Trimming left V 5 bases short and J 0 bases short, with 17 bases between. CDR3 protein: CSVRSRFGDSYEQYF. CDR3 bases: TGCAGCGTTCGGAGTCGATTCGGGGACTCCTACGAGCAGTACTTC.

This clonotype was observed a handful of times. The V and J genes are TRBV7-9 and TRBJ2-3; no clear D gene. Germline CDR1 reads SEHNR; CDR2 reads FQNEAQ (reference sequence). V lost 7 bases, J lost 4 bases, and 21 bases lay in between. The length of the CDR3 is 16 residues. The CDR3 DNA is TGTGCCAGCACCAGACAACGGTCCGGGCTAGCAGATACGCAGTATTTT. Encoded protein: CASTRQRSGLADTQYF.

This clonotype was counted a few times. V usage is TRBV10-3 and J usage is TRBJ1-1, with D unresolved. The CDR3 totals 16 residues. Trimming took 3 bases from V and 1 from J, leaving 15 bases between them. Germline V gene data show CDR1 as ENHRY and CDR2 as SYGVKD. The CDR3 sequence is CAISDLGPNPNTEAFF. DNA of the CDR3: TGTGCCATCAGTGACCTCGGGCCCAATCCGAACACTGAAGCTTTCTTT.

This chain links TRBV14 with TRBJ1-2, with a weak D call TRBD1 (5 bases). The ends were cut back, 8 bases at V and 8 bases at J, with 12 bases in the middle. CDR1 is SGHDN, CDR2 FVKESK, per germline. CDR3 length: 11 residues. The CDR3 DNA reads as TGTGCCAGCCGGGGACCCCGAGGCTACACCTTC. Translated: CASRGPRGYTF. The variable domain in full, completed from reference TRBV14 and TRBJ1-2, reads EAGVTQFPSHSVIEKGQTVTLRCDPISGHDNLYWYRRVMGKEIKFLLHFVKESKQDESGMPNNRFLAERTGGTYSTLKVQPAELEDSGVYFCASRGPRGYTFGSGTRLTVV.

The chain is built from TRBV6-1 and TRBJ1-5; D is undetermined. Trimming pared 4 bases from V and 8 bases from J, leaving 9 bases between. CDR1 is MNHNS and CDR2 is SASEGT in the germline V gene. The length of the CDR3 is 12 residues. The CDR3 protein is CASSAVWEPQHF. The CDR3 DNA is TGTGCCAGCAGTGCTGTATGGGAGCCCCAGCATTTT.

This chain connects TRBV15 to TRBJ2-7; 10 bases align to TRBD2. Per germline, CDR1 LNHNV and CDR2 YYDKDF (reference sequence). This CDR3 has 15 amino acids. J gave up 3 bases and V 2 bases, and 4 bases lay outside the gene matches. CDR3 in DNA: TGTGCCACCAGCAGACTAGCGGGAGTCTTCTACGAGCAGTACTTC. Encoded protein: CATSRLAGVFYEQYF.

This clonotype has a handful of counts. The chain carries TRBV18 and TRBJ1-5, with 10 positions matching TRBD1. The CDR3 has 15 residues. Looked up from germline, CDR1 is KGHSH and CDR2 is LQKENI. V lost 4 bases to trimming and J lost 4 bases; unmatched junction nucleotides: 4. Here the CDR3 reads CASSRDRGFNQPQHF. The CDR3 DNA is TGTGCCAGCTCACGGGACAGGGGCTTTAATCAGCCCCAGCATTTT.

The chain combines TRBV14 with TRBJ2-7; the D is unclear. CDR1 SGHDN and CDR2 FVKESK come from the germline V gene. The V end was cut by 1 base, the J end by 0 bases, with 10 bases between. The CDR3 is 15 residues long. CDR3 protein: CASSQGRRFSYEQYF. Written as DNA, the CDR3 is TGTGCCAGCAGCCAAGGGCGCCGATTCTCCTACGAGCAGTACTTC.

This clonotype was detected only a few times. This sequence joins TRBV24-1 and TRBJ2-1; 7 bases map to TRBD2. The CDR3 has 16 residues. After removal of 3 bases from V and 7 bases from J, the junction contained 11 bases not matched to a gene. Germline CDR1 and CDR2: KGHDR and SFDVKD. The CDR3 sequence: CATSDGSGGNRNEQFF. CDR3 DNA sequence: TGTGCCACCAGTGATGGGTCGGGAGGTAACAGGAATGAGCAGTTCTTC.

This clonotype was found a few times. V and J are TRBV5-1 and TRBJ2-2, with 9 positions matching TRBD2. This CDR3 spans 17 amino acids. Germline CDR1 and CDR2: SGHRS and YFSETQ. The J segment lost 0 bases and the V segment lost 4 bases, leaving 7 bases of the junction unmatched. Here the CDR3 DNA reads TGCGCCAGCAGCCCCCGGCTAGCGGGATCGAACACCGGGGAGCTGTTTTTT. This codes for CASSPRLAGSNTGELFF.

This clonotype was observed a few times. V usage is TRBV3-1 and J usage is TRBJ1-1; D call uncertain. Germline V gene lookup returns CDR1 LGHDT and CDR2 YNNKEL (reference sequence). The CDR3 has 13 residues. Deletions cut 5 bases from V and 6 bases from J, with 13 bases between. The CDR3 DNA is TGTGCCAGCAGCTCCCGGGGAACGGCTGAAGCTTTCTTT. It codes for CASSSRGTAEAFF.